This TCR beta chain was identified during a study of chemoradiotherapy in HPV16-positive cancers. The repertoire was sequenced with immunoSEQ multiplex PCR; TCRdb's copy has only in-frame clones and lacks some. The sample contains about 12,000 clones, about 85% of which appear only once. V lost 0 bases and J lost 4, with 4 bases in between. The CDR3 spans 12 residues. Germline V gene lookup returns CDR1 SGHNT and CDR2 YYREEE (reference sequence). This sequence was found in a human donor with HPV-associated anogenital cancer. V is TRBV5-4 and J is TRBJ2-5, with D uncertain. The sequenced sample was blood, obtained from a patient who underwent chemoradiotherapy. CDR3 protein: CASSLDRETQYF. The CDR3 bases are TGTGCCAGCAGCTTGGACAGAGAGACCCAGTACTTC.